Listed here are 14 T cell receptor beta chains from one sample, sequenced in a study of blood T cells in healthy people across ages. Next came a second PCR, run for about 6 to 12 cycles, which used a sample-barcoded 5' primer along with a J-beta primer mix. TCRdb called the 5' RACE reads again in MiXCR, with one record for every CDR3 protein. Of hundreds of thousands of distinct CDR3 sequences listed, approximately 53% are singletons. The sample was blood. The receptor set was obtained from a middle-aged man in good health.

The rearrangement links TRBV4-1 to TRBJ1-1; D ambiguous. V lost 3 bases and J lost 4, with 12 bases in between. The germline V gene encodes CDR1 MGHRA and CDR2 YSYEKL. The CDR3 loop spans 14 amino acids. The CDR3 DNA follows: TGCGCCAGCAGCCATCCAGTGATCGGCACTGAAGCTTTCTTT. Translated: CASSHPVIGTEAFF.

This clonotype was seen only a few times. The V gene is TRBV7-9, the J gene TRBJ2-7; D possibly uses TRBD1 or TRBD2 (5 bases each). CDR1 is SEHNR, CDR2 FQNEAQ, per germline (reference sequence). The CDR3 extends over 14 amino acids. Deletions cut 9 bases from V and 6 bases from J, with 21 bases between. The CDR3 loop reads CASSRDGLTAEQYF. The CDR3 coding sequence is TGTGCCAGTAGCCGGGACGGACTCACAGCCGAGCAGTACTTC.

This clonotype was picked up a small number of times. The chain links TRBV14 to TRBJ1-1; TRBD1 agrees at 8 bases. The J segment lost 0 bases and the V segment lost 3 bases, leaving 3 bases of the junction unmatched. The CDR3 extends over 15 amino acids. The germline V gene has CDR1 SGHDN and CDR2 FVKESK. CDR3: CASSQHRGLNTEAFF. The CDR3, as DNA: TGTGCCAGCAGCCAGCACAGGGGGTTGAACACTGAAGCTTTCTTT.

The chain uses TRBV7-3 and TRBJ2-1; the D gene is possibly TRBD1 (5 bases). Germline CDR1 SGHTA, CDR2 FQGTGA. V lost 5 bases, J lost 7 bases, and 12 bases lay in between. The CDR3 has 13 amino acids. CDR3 sequence: CASSLRGKNEQFF. The CDR3, as DNA: TGTGCCAGCAGCCTTAGGGGAAAGAATGAGCAGTTCTTC.

The V call is TRBV7-3, the J call TRBJ2-2; 7 nucleotides line up with TRBD1. This CDR3 contains 14 residues. Germline V lookup: CDR1 SGHTA, CDR2 FQGTGA. V lost 5 bases, J lost 4 bases, and 4 bases stayed unmatched. CDR3 sequence (DNA): TGTGCCAGCAGCCGACAGGGTAGCACCGGGGAGCTGTTTTTT. As protein: CASSRQGSTGELFF.

This sequence joins TRBV5-4 and TRBJ2-3; D ambiguous. The CDR3 contains 12 residues. Trimming left V 1 base short and J 8 bases short, with 8 bases between. The germline CDR1 and CDR2 sequences are SGHNT and YYREEE (reference sequence). The CDR3 DNA is TGTGCCAGCAGCTTGATCTCCGCTACGCAGTATTTT. This encodes CASSLISATQYF.

V usage is TRBV18 and J usage is TRBJ2-1; possible D gene TRBD2, 6 bases. The germline gives CDR1 KGHSH, CDR2 LQKENI. This CDR3 has 19 amino acids. V lost 2 bases to trimming and J lost 0 bases, with 20 bases between them. The CDR3 loop reads CASSPRTSRRQSSYNEQFF. The CDR3 region has the DNA TGTGCCAGCTCACCAAGAACTAGCAGGAGGCAGAGCTCCTACAATGAGCAGTTCTTC.

V is TRBV7-9 and J is TRBJ2-3; D is possibly TRBD1 (5 bases). Trimming stripped 2 bases from V and 4 bases from J, with 10 bases between. Per germline, CDR1 SEHNR and CDR2 FQNEAQ (reference sequence). The CDR3 covers 14 residues. The chain's CDR3 is CASSLMGHPDTQYF. The CDR3 region has the DNA TGTGCCAGCAGCTTAATGGGGCACCCAGATACGCAGTATTTT.

CDR3 sequence (DNA): TGCAGTGCTCCCCGGGACTCCTACGAGCAGTACTTC. It specifies CSAPRDSYEQYF. The gene calls are TRBV20-1 and TRBJ2-7, with a tentative D call TRBD2 (5 bases). The germline V gene has CDR1 DFQATT and CDR2 SNEGSKA (reference sequence). This CDR3 has 12 residues. Trimming shortened V by 5 bases and J by 0 bases, and 8 bases separated the two germline ends.

The chain has TRBV4-3 and TRBJ1-2; D is unresolved. This CDR3 spans 15 amino acids. V lost 0 bases and J 3 bases, leaving 11 bases between the germline ends. CDR1 is LGHNA and CDR2 is YSLEER in the germline V gene. The CDR3 is CASSQDPPRDYGYTF. The CDR3 DNA reads TGCGCCAGCAGCCAAGATCCCCCGAGGGACTATGGCTACACCTTC.

This clonotype was counted between two and nine times. The genes are TRBV29-1 and TRBJ2-1; D ambiguous. The V end was cut by 7 bases, the J end by 2 bases, with 6 bases between. The CDR3 covers 11 residues. The germline gives CDR1 SQVTM, CDR2 ANQGSEA. CDR3 amino acids: CSAAAYNEQFF. The CDR3 DNA sequence: TGCAGCGCGGCCGCCTACAATGAGCAGTTCTTC.

The rearrangement uses TRBV7-9 and TRBJ2-7, with D tentatively TRBD2 (7 bases). The DNA matches TRBJ2-5 better at its end, which makes the J call doubtful. Germline-derived CDR1 and CDR2 are SEHNR and FQNEAQ (reference sequence). The CDR3 has 15 amino acids. The DNA of the CDR3 is TGTGCCAGCGTTCTCGGCGCGGGGGCCCCTGCGACCCAGTACTTC. Its protein product is CASVLGAGAPATQYF.

V and J are TRBV20-1 and TRBJ2-7; a possible D gene is TRBD1 (6 bases). Looked up from germline, CDR1 is DFQATT and CDR2 is SNEGSKA (reference sequence). Trimming left V 2 bases short and J 7 bases short, with 9 bases between. The CDR3 length is 11 residues. The CDR3 is CSARKGVEQYF. CDR3 sequence (DNA): TGCAGTGCTAGAAAGGGGGTTGAGCAGTACTTC.

This clonotype was picked up a small number of times. This chain joins TRBV20-1 and TRBJ2-3; a possible D gene is TRBD2 (6 bases). The CDR3 totals 15 residues. Deletions cut 5 bases from V and 5 bases from J, with 20 bases between. Germline V gives CDR1 DFQATT, CDR2 SNEGSKA (reference sequence). The chain's CDR3 is CSASHSTGVVDTQYF. In nucleotides, the CDR3 is TGCAGTGCTTCCCACTCTACGGGGGTAGTAGATACGCAGTATTTT.